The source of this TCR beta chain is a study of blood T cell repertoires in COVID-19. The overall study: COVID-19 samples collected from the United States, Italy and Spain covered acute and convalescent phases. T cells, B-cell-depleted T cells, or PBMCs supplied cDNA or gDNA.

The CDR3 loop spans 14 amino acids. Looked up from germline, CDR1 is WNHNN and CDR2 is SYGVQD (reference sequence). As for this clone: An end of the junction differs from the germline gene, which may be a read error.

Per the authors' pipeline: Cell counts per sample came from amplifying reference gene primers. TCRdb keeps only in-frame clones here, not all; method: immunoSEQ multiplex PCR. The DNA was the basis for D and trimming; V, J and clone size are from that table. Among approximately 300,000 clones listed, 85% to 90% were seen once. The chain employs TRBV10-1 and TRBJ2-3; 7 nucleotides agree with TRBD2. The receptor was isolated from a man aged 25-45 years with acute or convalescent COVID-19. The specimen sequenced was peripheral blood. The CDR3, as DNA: TGCGCCACCAGTCGGCGGGAGTTTGGAGATACGCAGTATTTT. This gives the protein CATSRREFGDTQYF.